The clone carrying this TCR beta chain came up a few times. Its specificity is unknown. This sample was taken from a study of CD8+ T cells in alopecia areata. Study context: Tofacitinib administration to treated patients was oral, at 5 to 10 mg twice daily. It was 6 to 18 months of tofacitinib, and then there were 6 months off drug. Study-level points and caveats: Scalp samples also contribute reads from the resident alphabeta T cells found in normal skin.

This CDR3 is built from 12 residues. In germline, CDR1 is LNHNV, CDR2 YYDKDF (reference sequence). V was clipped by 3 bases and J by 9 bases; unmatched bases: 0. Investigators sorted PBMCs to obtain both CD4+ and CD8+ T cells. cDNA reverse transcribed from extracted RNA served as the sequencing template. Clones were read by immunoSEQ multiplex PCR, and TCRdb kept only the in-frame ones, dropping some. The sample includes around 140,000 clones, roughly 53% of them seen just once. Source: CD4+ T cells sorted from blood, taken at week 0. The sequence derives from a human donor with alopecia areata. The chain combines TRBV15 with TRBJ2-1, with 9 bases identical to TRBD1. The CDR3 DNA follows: TGTGCCACCAGCAGGGACAGGGGTGAGCAGTTCTTC. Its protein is CATSRDRGEQFF.